This passage covers 24 T cell receptor beta chains from one sample sequenced in a study of beta chain features in type 1 diabetes. These TCRs' antigens remain unknown. The investigators reverse transcribed all of the isolated RNA, so they sequenced expressed TCRB transcripts. Using immunoSEQ multiplex PCR, the repertoire was profiled, and TCRdb retains in-frame clones only, with some absent. This sample has nearly 700,000 clones, with around an eighth found just once. Notes on the study in general: Patients with Type 1 diabetes showed moderately but significantly shorter TCRB CDR3s in all four CD4+ subsets.

The sequenced sample was naive CD4+ T cells from blood. These receptors were collected from a man in his late teens or twenties with type 1 diabetes.

V is TRBV5-1 and J is TRBJ2-1; 7 nucleotides match TRBD2. The germline V gene encodes CDR1 SGHRS and CDR2 YFSETQ. This CDR3 comprises 15 residues. V gave up 0 bases and J gave up 4 bases; unmatched junction bases: 4. The CDR3 loop reads CASSLDSGTYNEQFF. The CDR3 DNA follows: TGCGCCAGCAGCTTGGACAGCGGGACTTACAATGAGCAGTTCTTC.

The rearrangement links TRBV5-1 to TRBJ2-1, with D possibly matching TRBD1 (6 bases). The CDR3 is made up of 15 amino acids. Germline loops: CDR1 SGHRS, CDR2 YFSETQ. Trimming took off 3 bases at V and 4 bases at J, with 14 bases between the two ends. This CDR3 reads CASSSAGDLYNEQFF. In DNA form, the CDR3 reads TGCGCCAGCAGCTCGGCAGGGGACCTTTACAATGAGCAGTTCTTC. The whole variable domain, remainder taken from reference TRBV5-1 and TRBJ2-1, is KAGVTQTPRYLIKTRGQQVTLSCSPISGHRSVSWYQQTPGQGLQFLFEYFSETQRNKGNFPGRFSGRQFSNSRSEMNVSTLELGDSALYLCASSSAGDLYNEQFFGPGTRLTVL.

This chain connects TRBV9 to TRBJ1-6; D is possibly TRBD1 (5 bases). The CDR3 is 15 residues long. CDR1 SGDLS and CDR2 YYNGEE come from the germline V gene. Between the trimmed V and J ends, which lost 0 bases and 5 bases, there was a span of 9 bases. The DNA for the CDR3 is TGTGCCAGCAGCGTAGGGGGGGACCATAATTCACCCCTCCACTTT. Protein product: CASSVGGDHNSPLHF. Variable domain in full (rest from reference TRBV9 and TRBJ1-6): DSGVTQTPKHLITATGQRVTLRCSPRSGDLSVYWYQQSLDQGLQFLIQYYNGEERAKGNILERFSAQQFPDLHSELNLSSLELGDSALYFCASSVGGDHNSPLHFGNGTRLTVT.

This clone was observed a few times. This rearrangement joins TRBV13 to TRBJ1-4; D is ambiguous. Trimming stripped 2 bases from V and 7 bases from J, with 17 bases between. In germline, CDR1 is PRHDT, CDR2 FYEKMQ (reference sequence). The CDR3 contains 16 residues. The CDR3 DNA reads as TGTGCCAGCAGCTTACGTCGGACGACTGGAAGTGAAAAACTGTTTTTT. Amino acids: CASSLRRTTGSEKLFF.

This chain links TRBV15 with TRBJ1-4, with D hard to call. Trimming shortened V by 5 bases and J by 5 bases, and 9 bases separated the two germline ends. Germline assignment: CDR1 LNHNV and CDR2 YYDKDF (reference sequence). The CDR3 is 13 amino acids. This chain's CDR3 is CATSAQRNEKLFF. For the CDR3, the DNA is TGTGCCACCAGCGCACAGAGGAATGAAAAACTGTTTTTT.

The table lists this clone with a few counts. This chain links TRBV10-3 with TRBJ1-6, with D perhaps TRBD1 (5 bases). The CDR3 loop spans 13 amino acids. V was trimmed by 7 bases and J by 8 bases, leaving 12 bases between them. From germline, CDR1 is ENHRY and CDR2 SYGVKD. CDR3 protein: CAIKGTDYSPLHF. In nucleotides, the CDR3 is TGTGCCATCAAAGGGACGGACTATTCACCCCTCCACTTT.

V is TRBV20-1 and J is TRBJ2-7; D could derive from TRBD1 or TRBD2 (5 bases each). Germline lookup yields CDR1 DFQATT and CDR2 SNEGSKA (reference sequence). V dropped 6 bases and J dropped 5 bases, with 8 bases sitting between them. The CDR3 runs to 10 residues. The CDR3 DNA sequence: TGCAGTGCCCGGGGACACGAGCAGTACTTC. Translating gives CSARGHEQYF.

Regarding this clone: The same CDR3 also results from other DNA sequences found in this sample. This chain links TRBV7-9 with TRBJ1-2; D is ambiguous. V was cut by 0 bases and J by 7 bases, with 3 bases left in between. Germline V gives CDR1 SEHNR, CDR2 FQNEAQ (reference sequence). The CDR3 runs to 11 residues. CDR3 nucleotide sequence: TGTGCCAGCAGCTTAGCCGCTGGCTACACCTTC. It codes for CASSLAAGYTF.

The chain has TRBV7-9 and TRBJ1-4, with a weak D call TRBD1 (6 bases). The germline CDR1 and CDR2 sequences are SEHNR and FQNEAQ (reference sequence). The CDR3 loop spans 15 amino acids. V lost 7 bases, J lost 6 bases, and 18 bases lay in between. For the CDR3, the DNA is TGTGCCAGCACACGAAGGGAGACAGGTTATGAAAAACTGTTTTTT. It encodes CASTRRETGYEKLFF.

A few counts support this clone. This chain connects TRBV28 to TRBJ2-6; TRBD2 aligns across 7 bases. Germline values: CDR1 MDHEN, CDR2 SYDVKM. V trimming: 2 bases; J trimming: 1 base; junction bases outside the gene matches: 5. The CDR3 covers 17 residues. The CDR3 sequence is CASSLRQGLSGANVLTF. The CDR3, as DNA: TGTGCCAGCAGTTTAAGGCAGGGACTATCTGGGGCCAACGTCCTGACTTTC.

J is TRBJ2-2 and V is TRBV5-6, with a possible D match to TRBD2 (5 bases). V was clipped by 0 bases and J by 2 bases, with 11 bases between them. Germline V CDR1 and CDR2: SGHDT, YYEEEE. This CDR3 contains 16 residues. In nucleotides, the CDR3 is TGTGCCAGCAGCTTGGCGCTTGGGAGCAACACCGGGGAGCTGTTTTTT. It codes for CASSLALGSNTGELFF.

The chain joins TRBV5-1 to TRBJ1-1; TRBD1 aligns across 8 bases. Germline CDR1 is SGHRS and CDR2 is YFSETQ. V lost 0 bases and J lost 3; bases outside the gene matches: 7. This CDR3 is built from 16 residues. DNA for the CDR3: TGCGCCAGCAGCTTGGACAGGGGGACTGTTGACACTGAAGCTTTCTTT. It is translated as CASSLDRGTVDTEAFF.

This clone was seen a handful of times. The V call is TRBV7-9, the J call TRBJ2-2; D remains ambiguous. The CDR3 has 16 residues. Trimming took 5 bases from V and 2 from J, leaving 15 bases between them. The V gene's germline CDR1 is SEHNR and CDR2 FQNEAQ (reference sequence). The CDR3 region is CASSDPVGSNTGELFF. The CDR3 coding sequence is TGTGCCAGCAGCGATCCCGTGGGTAGTAACACCGGGGAGCTGTTTTTT.

This clone was counted between two and nine times. V and J are TRBV21-1 and TRBJ1-2; no DNA check was done on the table's D call, TRBD1. TRBV21-1 is reported as a pseudogene. This CDR3 region has 17 residues. The DNA of the CDR3 is TGTGCCAGCAGCCTTTCCGGGACAGGGCTCCGAAACTATGGCTACACCTTC. Its protein product is CASSLSGTGLRNYGYTF.

The chain carries TRBV4-1 and TRBJ2-5; D is ambiguous. V shed 1 base and J shed 4 bases, with 7 bases lying between them. CDR3 length: 13 amino acids. Germline V gene sequence: CDR1 MGHRA, CDR2 YSYEKL. The CDR3 sequence: CASSQALLETQYF. The CDR3 region has the DNA TGCGCCAGCAGCCAAGCACTACTAGAGACCCAGTACTTC.

This chain links TRBV9 with TRBJ2-3; 11 positions agree with TRBD2. The V segment lost 4 bases and the J segment 5 bases; nucleotides outside the gene matches: 9. Looked up from germline, CDR1 is SGDLS and CDR2 is YYNGEE. This CDR3 has 16 residues. This chain's CDR3 is CASSISGTSGRDTQYF. CDR3 nucleotides: TGTGCCAGCAGCATCTCCGGGACTAGCGGCCGAGATACGCAGTATTTT.

The chain has TRBV7-8 and TRBJ1-2, with D tentatively TRBD1 (6 bases). V was trimmed by 5 bases and J by 4 bases, leaving 20 bases between them. The CDR3 runs to 16 residues. CDR1 SGHVS and CDR2 FQNEAQ come from the germline V gene. CDR3 DNA: TGTGCCAGCAGCATTGCGGACAGCGGTGGATTCTATGGCTACACCTTC. Amino acid sequence: CASSIADSGGFYGYTF.

The chain joins TRBV4-2 to TRBJ2-5; 10 nucleotides align to TRBD2. CDR3 size: 16 residues. Germline V gene lookup returns CDR1 LGHNA and CDR2 YNFKEQ. V lost 0 bases and J lost 4; bases outside the gene matches: 5. CDR3 coding DNA: TGTGCCAGCAGCCAAGAACTAGCGGGGTTGCGAGAGACCCAGTACTTC. Amino acid sequence: CASSQELAGLRETQYF.

CDR3 in amino acids: CASSEGQAGNSPLHF. In DNA, the CDR3 is TGTGCCAGCAGTGAAGGACAGGCCGGTAATTCACCCCTCCACTTT. The chain is built from TRBV2 and TRBJ1-6, with D tentatively TRBD1 (6 bases). The V gene's germline CDR1 is SNHLY and CDR2 FYNNEI. The CDR3 sequence is 15 residues long. Trimming took 1 base from V and 6 from J, leaving 10 bases between them.

This chain links TRBV25-1 with TRBJ1-1, with D uncertain. The CDR3 runs 13 residues. Germline lookup yields CDR1 MGHDK and CDR2 SYGVNS. The V and J ends lost 2 bases and 3 bases respectively, with 7 bases between them. CDR3 region: CASSELRDTEAFF. The CDR3 DNA is TGTGCCAGCAGTGAACTCCGGGACACTGAAGCTTTCTTT.

This clone was counted between two and nine times. V gene TRBV6-1 combines with J gene TRBJ2-7; possible D gene TRBD1, 6 bases. Germline CDR1 is MNHNS and CDR2 is SASEGT. Trimming stripped 7 bases from V and 4 bases from J, with 17 bases between. The length of the CDR3 is 14 residues. CDR3 sequence reads: CASNSPGQRYEQYF. The CDR3 nucleotides read TGTGCCAGCAACAGTCCCGGACAGAGGTACGAGCAGTACTTC.

This clone was counted a few times. This sequence joins TRBV29-1 and TRBJ2-1; 7 bases are a match to TRBD2. The CDR3 length is 15 residues. Germline CDR1 reads SQVTM; CDR2 reads ANQGSEA. Trimming cost V 7 bases and J 0 bases; bases outside gene matches: 9. This chain's CDR3 is CSGTGTTLSYNEQFF. The CDR3 DNA reads as TGCAGCGGAACCGGGACTACTCTCTCCTACAATGAGCAGTTCTTC.

The chain is built from TRBV6-1 and TRBJ1-2; TRBD1 agrees at 7 bases. The CDR3 loop spans 16 amino acids. V trimming: 3 bases; J trimming: 4 bases; junction bases outside the gene matches: 11. Germline V lookup: CDR1 MNHNS, CDR2 SASEGT. This CDR3 is CASSDPGGRQIYGYTF. The CDR3 region has the DNA TGTGCCAGCAGTGACCCAGGGGGACGGCAAATCTATGGCTACACCTTC.

This clone was seen more than once but under ten times. The CDR3 DNA sequence: TGTGCCAGCTCACCCGGACGGGTGGGGGGGGCCAACGTCCTGACTTTC. This translates into CASSPGRVGGANVLTF. J is TRBJ2-6 and V is TRBV18, with D unresolved. Per germline, CDR1 KGHSH and CDR2 LQKENI. Trimming took 3 bases from V and 4 from J, leaving 13 bases between them. The CDR3 is made up of 16 amino acids.